These 16 T cell receptor beta chains share one sample of origin, sequenced in a study of blood T cells in healthy people across ages. With a J-beta primer mix and a sample-barcoded 5' primer, a second PCR ran 7 to 11 cycles. TCRdb ran MiXCR on the 5' RACE reads and lists one entry per CDR3 protein. The data contain some 850,000 distinct CDR3 sequences, around 25% of them singletons. These data were likewise used in another study, on T cells of mothers and their children.

The sample consisted of blood. These receptors came from a boy under 18 in good health.

The chain employs TRBV20-1 and TRBJ2-5; maybe TRBD2 (5 bases). This CDR3 comprises 15 residues. The V gene lost 1 base and the J gene lost 1 base, with 13 bases spanning the gap. CDR1 is DFQATT and CDR2 is SNEGSKA in the germline V gene (reference sequence). The CDR3 reads CSARGVGDSQETQYF. The CDR3 DNA is TGCAGTGCTAGAGGGGTCGGGGATTCCCAAGAGACCCAGTACTTC.

The CDR3 reads CASSGTLAGVSFGEQFF. For the CDR3, the DNA is TGTGCCAGCAGCGGGACACTAGCGGGAGTATCCTTTGGTGAGCAGTTCTTC. The V and J genes are TRBV9 and TRBJ2-1; the match to TRBD2 covers 11 bases. Trimming cost V 3 bases and J 9 bases; bases outside gene matches: 14. Looked up from germline, CDR1 is SGDLS and CDR2 is YYNGEE. The CDR3 extends over 17 amino acids. Full variable domain (outside the CDR3, taken from reference TRBV9 and TRBJ2-1): DSGVTQTPKHLITATGQRVTLRCSPRSGDLSVYWYQQSLDQGLQFLIQYYNGEERAKGNILERFSAQQFPDLHSELNLSSLELGDSALYFCASSGTLAGVSFGEQFFGPGTRLTVL.

This clonotype was seen more than once but under ten times. This rearrangement joins TRBV10-1 to TRBJ2-7; D gene unclear. Germline values: CDR1 WNHNN, CDR2 SYGVQD (reference sequence). V shed 2 bases and J shed 6 bases, with 11 bases lying between them. The CDR3 consists of 13 residues. This CDR3 is CASSEDTRTEQYF. For the CDR3, the DNA is TGCGCCAGCAGTGAGGACACTCGAACCGAGCAGTACTTC.

This clonotype was seen a few times. The chain has TRBV20-1 and TRBJ2-7; TRBD2 agrees at 10 bases. Germline V CDR1 and CDR2: DFQATT, SNEGSKA (reference sequence). The ends lost 0 bases at V and 0 bases at J; junction bases unmatched: 5. This CDR3 has 16 amino acids. Written as DNA, the CDR3 is TGCAGTGCTAGAGACCTAGCGGGGGCCAGCTCCTACGAGCAGTACTTC. Its translation: CSARDLAGASSYEQYF.

The table lists this clonotype with a few counts. The rearrangement uses TRBV25-1 and TRBJ2-7; a weak D match, TRBD2 (5 bases). The CDR3 is 14 amino acids. The V end lost 7 bases, the J end lost 2 bases, and 15 bases lay between the germline ends. The V gene's germline CDR1 is MGHDK and CDR2 SYGVNS. The CDR3 DNA reads as TGTGCCAGCACCCCTGCGGGTTTCGCCTACGAGCAGTACTTC. Translated, it gives CASTPAGFAYEQYF.

Details on this clonotype: A read error is likely, as this CDR3 ends without the conserved phenylalanine or tryptophan. The chain uses TRBV7-9 and TRBJ1-2; TRBD1 aligns across 10 bases. The ends lost 5 bases at V and 3 bases at J; junction bases unmatched: 12. From germline, CDR1 is SEHNR and CDR2 FQNEAQ (reference sequence). The length of the CDR3 is 17 residues. CDR3: CASSPNDRGRWDYGYTS. In nucleotides, the CDR3 is TGTGCCAGCAGCCCAAACGACAGGGGGCGATGGGACTATGGCTACACCTCC.

This clonotype has just one count. This sequence joins TRBV12-3 or TRBV12-4 and TRBJ2-1; no clear D gene. Trimming stripped 1 base from V and 9 bases from J, with 7 bases between. This CDR3 is built from 12 residues. The CDR3 here is CASSLGRFEQFF. The CDR3 nucleotides read TGTGCCAGCAGTTTAGGCCGATTTGAGCAGTTCTTC.

Here the CDR3 DNA reads TGCGCCAGCAGTGACTCAGGGCGAGTGGAGACCCAGTACTTC. Amino acid sequence: CASSDSGRVETQYF. The V call is TRBV5-1, the J call TRBJ2-5; TRBD1 is a possible D gene (5 bases). The CDR3 is 14 amino acids. V was pared by 5 bases and J by 5 bases, with 16 bases between. Germline CDR1 is SGHRS and CDR2 is YFSETQ. The full variable domain, with the rest looked up from reference TRBV5-1 and TRBJ2-5, is KAGVTQTPRYLIKTRGQQVTLSCSPISGHRSVSWYQQTPGQGLQFLFEYFSETQRNKGNFPGRFSGRQFSNSRSEMNVSTLELGDSALYLCASSDSGRVETQYFGPGTRLLVL.

In the case of this clonotype: A junction boundary mismatches the germline segment, possibly from a read error. CDR3 in amino acids: CAGSASGTDYGEQFF. In nucleotides, the CDR3 is TGTGCCGGCAGCGCCTCCGGGACAGATTATGGTGAGCAGTTCTTC. The gene calls are TRBV3-1 and TRBJ2-5; TRBD1 aligns across 7 bases. The end of the DNA is better explained by TRBJ2-1, so the J call may be wrong. Germline loops: CDR1 LGHDT, CDR2 YNNKEL (reference sequence). This CDR3 region has 15 residues.

This clonotype was found a few times. The chain links TRBV28 to TRBJ2-7, with 7 bases that match TRBD1. This CDR3 contains 18 residues. V shed 5 bases, J shed 2 bases, and the junction held 18 bases outside the gene matches. CDR1 and CDR2 (germline): MDHEN, SYDVKM. DNA for the CDR3: TGTGCCAGCAGTCCCCCCGGTTTGGCCCGGGACAGCCCCTACGAGCAGTACTTC. Residues: CASSPPGLARDSPYEQYF.

The rearrangement links TRBV10-3 to TRBJ1-2; 7 positions match TRBD1. From germline, CDR1 is ENHRY and CDR2 SYGVKD. The CDR3 contains 14 residues. Germline trimming cut 3 bases from V and 6 bases from J; bases unmatched to any gene: 7. The CDR3 protein is CAISDVTGKNGYTF. CDR3 DNA: TGTGCCATCAGTGATGTGACAGGGAAGAATGGCTACACCTTC.

The chain recombines TRBV14 with TRBJ2-1; 10 bases are shared with TRBD2. The CDR3 contains 15 residues. V shed 4 bases, J shed 5 bases, and the junction held 5 bases outside the gene matches. CDR1 is SGHDN and CDR2 is FVKESK in the germline V gene. The CDR3 sequence is CASSPGLATHNEQFF. The DNA for the CDR3 is TGTGCCAGCAGCCCGGGACTAGCGACTCACAATGAGCAGTTCTTC.

There are a few counts of this clonotype. The genes are TRBV7-2 and TRBJ2-7; D is unresolved. Germline values: CDR1 SGHTA, CDR2 FQGNSA. The V end was cut by 1 base, the J end by 7 bases, with 11 bases between. The CDR3 length is 13 residues. CDR3 DNA sequence: TGTGCCAGCAGCTTAGAGTCCGGATTTGAGCAGTACTTC. Translating gives CASSLESGFEQYF.

This rearrangement joins TRBV2 to TRBJ2-7; 13 bases are a match to TRBD2. In germline, CDR1 is SNHLY, CDR2 FYNNEI. The V gene end was trimmed by 4 bases and the J gene end by 4 bases; junction bases not matched to a gene: 1. CDR3 size: 14 residues. CDR3 DNA: TGTGCCAGCAGTGGACTAGCGGGGGGATACGAGCAGTACTTC. Translated, it gives CASSGLAGGYEQYF. Supplemented by reference TRBV2 and TRBJ2-7, the full variable domain reads EPEVTQTPSHQVTQMGQEVILRCVPISNHLYFYWYRQILGQKVEFLVSFYNNEISEKSEIFDDQFSVERPDGSNFTLKIRSTKLEDSAMYFCASSGLAGGYEQYFGPGTRLTVT.

The table lists this clonotype with a few counts. This chain uses TRBV14 with TRBJ1-2, with D perhaps TRBD1 (5 bases). This CDR3 region has 16 residues. The germline V gene has CDR1 SGHDN and CDR2 FVKESK. Trimming took 1 base from V and 5 from J, leaving 17 bases between them. Written as DNA, the CDR3 is TGTGCCAGCAGCCAAGGAGTCGGGCAGGGAGGATATGGCTACACCTTC. Its translation: CASSQGVGQGGYGYTF.

This clonotype was found a few times. V gene TRBV7-9 combines with J gene TRBJ1-4, with D possibly matching TRBD1 (5 bases). The CDR3 has 14 amino acids. Germline V gene data show CDR1 as SEHNR and CDR2 as FQNEAQ (reference sequence). V lost 7 bases and J lost 6, with 15 bases in between. DNA of the CDR3: TGTGCCAGCACCCGGGACTCTATCGATGAAAAACTGTTTTTT. It specifies CASTRDSIDEKLFF.